Listed below are T cell receptor beta chains from one sample, sequenced in a study of blood T cell repertoires in COVID-19. TCRdb keeps only in-frame clones here, not all; method: immunoSEQ multiplex PCR. The data hold 300,000 or so clones, with approximately 90% observed a single time. Specimen: peripheral blood. The receptors here all came from a woman in her thirties or forties with acute or convalescent COVID-19. CDR3s include the opening cysteine and the closing phenylalanine or tryptophan. The D gene is left open where the match is weak. Clone size is shown for a subset of rows, as once, few, many or a class of expanded clone.

abundance: NA
d_gene: TRBD1
j_gene: TRBJ1-2
v_gene: TRBV2
CDR3aa: CASSERGGQGAYGYTF
CDR3nt: TGTGCCAGCAGTGAAAGGGGCGGACAGGGGGCGTATGGCTACACCTTC

abundance: NA
d_gene: NA
j_gene: TRBJ2-1
v_gene: TRBV3-1/TRBV3-2
CDR3aa: CASSQERGMTVRGGEQFF
CDR3nt: TGTGCCAGCAGCCAAGAGAGAGGGATGACAGTTCGAGGGGGTGAGCAGTTCTTC

abundance: NA
d_gene: NA
j_gene: TRBJ1-4
v_gene: TRBV19
CDR3aa: CASSIGGSEKLFF
CDR3nt: TGTGCCAGTAGTATAGGCGGGAGCGAAAAACTGTTTTTT

abundance: NA
d_gene: NA
j_gene: TRBJ1-1
v_gene: TRBV5-6
CDR3aa: CASRLGGGDTEAFF
CDR3nt: TGTGCCAGCAGGCTTGGAGGAGGGGACACTGAAGCTTTCTTT

abundance: once
d_gene: NA
j_gene: TRBJ1-2
v_gene: TRBV29-1
CDR3aa: CSVDEQPNYGYTF
CDR3nt: TGCAGCGTTGACGAACAGCCAAACTATGGCTACACCTTC

abundance: NA
d_gene: NA
j_gene: TRBJ1-5
v_gene: TRBV6-4
CDR3aa: CASSRDMGNQPQHF
CDR3nt: TGTGCCAGCAGTAGGGACATGGGGAATCAGCCCCAGCATTTT

abundance: NA
d_gene: NA
j_gene: TRBJ1-1
v_gene: TRBV5-4
CDR3aa: CASSLRGMLGTEAFF
CDR3nt: TGTGCCAGCAGCTTACGGGGAATGTTAGGCACTGAAGCTTTCTTT

abundance: NA
d_gene: TRBD2
j_gene: TRBJ2-1
v_gene: TRBV7-9
CDR3aa: CASSLGGFYNEQFF
CDR3nt: TGTGCCAGCAGCCTGGGGGGGTTTTACAATGAGCAGTTCTTC

abundance: NA
d_gene: NA
j_gene: TRBJ2-3
v_gene: TRBV6-1
CDR3aa: CASSEDGSSTDTQYF
CDR3nt: TGTGCCAGCAGTGAAGACGGGTCTAGCACAGATACGCAGTATTTT

abundance: once
d_gene: TRBD2
j_gene: TRBJ2-3
v_gene: TRBV6-5
CDR3aa: CASSSRYSGGDTQYF
CDR3nt: TGTGCCAGCAGTTCCCGCTATAGCGGGGGAGATACGCAGTATTTT

abundance: NA
d_gene: TRBD1
j_gene: TRBJ2-3
v_gene: TRBV6-4
CDR3aa: CASSPGQGDVDTQYF
CDR3nt: TGTGCCAGCAGTCCGGGACAGGGGGATGTGGATACGCAGTATTTT

abundance: NA
d_gene: TRBD1
j_gene: TRBJ1-1
v_gene: TRBV6-6
CDR3aa: CASSPGTGVTPEAFF
CDR3nt: TGTGCCAGCAGTCCCGGGACAGGGGTAACGCCTGAAGCTTTCTTT

abundance: NA
d_gene: TRBD2
j_gene: TRBJ2-1
v_gene: TRBV5-1
CDR3aa: CASSLGRGFYNEQFF
CDR3nt: TGCGCCAGCAGCTTGGGGCGGGGGTTTTACAATGAGCAGTTCTTC

abundance: NA
d_gene: TRBD2
j_gene: TRBJ2-2
v_gene: TRBV10-3
CDR3aa: CGTGPWGTSGGTGELFF
CDR3nt: TGTGGCACAGGGCCGTGGGGGACTAGCGGGGGTACCGGGGAGCTGTTTTTT

abundance: NA
d_gene: NA
j_gene: TRBJ1-1
v_gene: TRBV10-3
CDR3aa: CAISEKGGVRNTEAFF
CDR3nt: TGTGCCATCAGTGAGAAGGGGGGGGTCCGAAACACTGAAGCTTTCTTT

abundance: NA
d_gene: TRBD1
j_gene: TRBJ1-4
v_gene: TRBV5-1
CDR3aa: CASSLAPTGTNEKLFF
CDR3nt: TGCGCCAGCAGCTTGGCCCCGACAGGGACTAATGAAAAACTGTTTTTT

abundance: NA
d_gene: NA
j_gene: TRBJ1-5
v_gene: TRBV30
CDR3aa: CAWKGASNQPQHF
CDR3nt: TGTGCCTGGAAAGGGGCTAGCAATCAGCCCCAGCATTTT

abundance: NA
d_gene: NA
j_gene: TRBJ1-2
v_gene: TRBV4-1
CDR3aa: CASSQEPGLQRGYTF
CDR3nt: TGCGCCAGCAGCCAGGAACCGGGACTTCAACGTGGCTACACCTTC

abundance: NA
d_gene: NA
j_gene: TRBJ1-2
v_gene: TRBV5-1
CDR3aa: CASSSPKDGLYGYTF
CDR3nt: TGCGCCAGCAGCTCCCCGAAGGACGGACTATATGGCTACACCTTC

abundance: NA
d_gene: TRBD1
j_gene: TRBJ1-6
v_gene: TRBV2
CDR3aa: CASRPDRGNSYNSPLHF
CDR3nt: TGTGCCAGCAGACCCGACAGGGGGAACTCCTATAATTCACCCCTCCACTTT

abundance: NA
d_gene: NA
j_gene: TRBJ1-1
v_gene: TRBV7-8
CDR3aa: CASSGSRGTEAFF
CDR3nt: TGTGCCAGCAGCGGATCCCGCGGGACTGAAGCTTTCTTT

abundance: NA
d_gene: TRBD2
j_gene: TRBJ2-5
v_gene: TRBV27
CDR3aa: CASGPGGGGYQETQYF
CDR3nt: TGTGCCAGCGGGCCCGGAGGCGGGGGGTACCAAGAGACCCAGTACTTC

abundance: NA
d_gene: TRBD1
j_gene: TRBJ1-1
v_gene: TRBV15
CDR3aa: CATSRGKGADTEAFF
CDR3nt: TGTGCCACCAGCAGAGGTAAGGGGGCGGACACTGAAGCTTTCTTT

abundance: NA
d_gene: NA
j_gene: TRBJ1-5
v_gene: TRBV20-1
CDR3aa: CSASRTGLNQPQHF
CDR3nt: TGCAGTGCTAGTAGGACGGGACTAAATCAGCCCCAGCATTTT

abundance: NA
d_gene: NA
j_gene: TRBJ1-1
v_gene: TRBV11-3
CDR3aa: CASSGSGDTEAFF
CDR3nt: TGTGCCAGCAGCGGGTCGGGGGACACTGAAGCTTTCTTT

abundance: once
d_gene: NA
j_gene: TRBJ1-4
v_gene: TRBV27
CDR3aa: CASSGGGRSNEKLFF
CDR3nt: TGTGCCAGCAGTGGGGGGGGAAGGAGTAATGAAAAACTGTTTTTT

abundance: NA
d_gene: TRBD1
j_gene: TRBJ1-2
v_gene: TRBV11-2
CDR3aa: CASSPGTGGANVKAGYTF
CDR3nt: TGTGCCAGCAGCCCAGGGACAGGGGGCGCCAATGTTAAGGCTGGCTACACCTTC

abundance: NA
d_gene: NA
j_gene: TRBJ2-5
v_gene: TRBV9
CDR3aa: CASSVTGLPQETQYF
CDR3nt: TGTGCCAGCAGCGTCACGGGACTTCCACAAGAGACCCAGTACTTC